The sequence of this T cell receptor beta chain was determined in a study of cytomegalovirus exposure and HLA in healthy donors. This CDR3 has 14 amino acids. Germline CDR1 reads SGHRS; CDR2 reads YFSETQ. Between the trimmed V and J ends, which lost 0 bases and 8 bases, there was a span of 12 bases. PCR was performed using 60 Vbeta and 13 Jbeta primers. Sequencing used immunoSEQ multiplex PCR; TCRdb keeps in-frame clones, though not all of them. The sample lists tens of thousands of clones, more than 65% occurring once. Sequenced material: PBMCs. This rearrangement joins TRBV5-1 to TRBJ1-3, with D maybe TRBD1 (5 bases). The clonotype originates from a woman aged 40 to 50 in good health and CMV-seropositive. The CDR3 spells CASSLAGQGDTIYF. CDR3 coding DNA: TGCGCCAGCAGCTTGGCAGGACAAGGGGACACCATATATTTT. Supplemented by reference TRBV5-1 and TRBJ1-3, the full variable domain reads KAGVTQTPRYLIKTRGQQVTLSCSPISGHRSVSWYQQTPGQGLQFLFEYFSETQRNKGNFPGRFSGRQFSNSRSEMNVSTLELGDSALYLCASSLAGQGDTIYFGEGSWLTVV.